The entry that follows covers one T cell receptor beta chain sequence. Its matching antigen is unknown. The data were taken from a study of OX40 agonist ivuxolimab in advanced cancers. Study-wide results and caveats: On average, CD8+ T cells showed a greater number of expanded clones than CD4+.

Method: immunoSEQ multiplex PCR; TCRdb's copy keeps in-frame clones and lacks some. Here the sample spans about 50,000 clones, around nine tenths being singletons. With 4 bases removed from V and 2 bases from J, the gap between germline ends came to 13 bases. CDR1 is MGHRA, CDR2 YSYEKL, per germline. The CDR3 has 15 residues. The chain joins TRBV4-1 to TRBJ2-3; the D call may be TRBD1 or TRBD2 (6 bases each). This receptor was identified in an adult with an advanced solid tumor such as melanoma, head and neck, liver or kidney cancer. This sample comprised CD4+ or CD8+ T cells sorted from blood, obtained in a trial of the OX40 agonist ivuxolimab. CDR3 region: CASSPEGGITDTQYF. Written as DNA, the CDR3 is TGCGCCAGCAGCCCGGAGGGGGGTATCACAGATACGCAGTATTTT.